A single TCR beta chain is shown here with its context. The antigen it binds to is not known. Base qualities were left out, and no much larger clone turns up one base away. To estimate absolute template abundance from read counts, synthetic TCR analog templates were spiked into each PCR. The immunoSEQ assay was used to amplify TCRbeta CDR3 regions from genomic DNA with bias-controlled V and J gene primers. Sequencing of rearranged TCRbeta segments was performed at approximately 20X coverage. The original methods were these. Clustering was used to correct sequencing errors, and CDR3s were annotated against IMGT to assign V, D and J genes. Only productive TCRbeta rearrangements were used in downstream analyses, excluding out-of-frame or stop-codon sequences. To compute clonality, Shannon entropy was normalized by the log of the number of unique productive sequences and then subtracted from one. Clones differing between time points or between blood and tumor were identified using Fisher's exact test with Benjamini-Hochberg correction, with an adjusted p below 0.01 applied as the threshold. As stored in TCRdb, this immuneACCESS dataset retains in-frame rearrangements with V and J assigned. A fraction of the clones does not appear; measured against another copy, unresolved V genes explain less than half of the discrepancy, and the remainder lacks a known reason. Clone size and the V and J calls come from that table; the DNA yielded D and trimming. This sample lists about 32,000 clones; 84% were detected once. About 31% of the sample is taken by the ten largest.

CDR1 and CDR2 (MGHRA, YSYEKL) derive from the germline V gene. Taken from cysteine to phenylalanine, the CDR3 has 16 residues. CDR3 DNA only is kept here, 48 bases in frame from base 1. The germline V end is reduced by 4 bases and the J end by 0 bases; junction bases left unmatched: 6. A cohort of some 29 patients with locally advanced or metastatic urothelial carcinoma, treated at Memorial Sloan Kettering on a trial protocol, was included. Peripheral blood mononuclear cells were collected from each patient pretreatment and during treatment, giving between 1 and 8 total time points per patient. The Qiagen DNeasy Blood extraction kit was used to purify genomic DNA from total PBMCs and tumor samples. PBMCs were collected pretreatment and during treatment and were isolated and stored as previously described. This entry belongs to a study of PD-L1 blockade in urothelial cancer (dated by TCRdb to about 2017). About the study as a whole: Therapy was started around 2014 for all patients, and atezolizumab 1,200 mg was administered intravenously every 3 weeks. About 85% of the roughly 29 patients were identified as males with urothelial cancer of bladder origin, and a prior smoking history was reported by 18 of 29 patients. Patients had an ECOG performance status of 0 or 1 and had received between 0 and 3 prior chemotherapy regimens. Blood samples were analyzed at 3 weeks after treatment start (second dose) and at 6 weeks after treatment start. Blood samples yielded a median of roughly 150,000 T cells and roughly 83,000 unique TCRs, with median clonality around 0.083. Somatic, immune and clinical correlates of response to PD-L1 blockade with atezolizumab in urothelial cancer were the focus of an exploratory multi-omic analysis. Pretreatment tumor samples, along with matched peripheral blood serially collected before and after atezolizumab treatment, were subjected to TCR sequencing. Durable clinical benefit was defined as a progression-free survival longer than 6 months, and TCR features were additionally tested against progression-free survival and overall survival. Whole exome sequencing and RNA sequencing of pretreatment tumors were performed alongside TCR sequencing in the same patients. Durable clinical benefit was achieved by nine patients but not by the remaining 20. Pretreatment blood TCR-seq was available for 27 to 30 patients, at least one posttreatment blood collection was obtained for roughly 25 patients, and tumor TCR-seq was available for roughly 25 patients.

The paper as a whole reports these results and caveats: A pretreatment peripheral blood TCR clonality below the median was linked to improved progression-free and overall survival. At 3 weeks after the start of treatment, tumor-associated TCR clones in peripheral blood had expanded more in patients with durable benefit (n of about 20, p = 0.022). Because the sample size was small (n of about 29) and many exploratory analyses were performed, the results are intended to be hypothesis-generating.

Recombination linked TRBV4-1 to TRBJ1-5, with TRBD1 identical over 7 junction bases. Sequenced here: PBMCs, sampled around atezolizumab (anti-PD-L1) treatment. The TCR was taken from a man aged 55 to 70 with urothelial cancer. The CDR3 reads as follows: CASSPEQGYSNQPQHF. The base sequence is TGCGCCAGCAGCCCAGAACAGGGGTATAGCAATCAGCCCCAGCATTTT.